A selection of T cell receptor beta chains follows, all from one sample in a study of shared clonotypes between healthy human individuals. Data came from immunoSEQ multiplex PCR; TCRdb stores just in-frame clones and leaves some out. The table lists approximately 1,500,000 clones, 95% to 99% of them singletons. Sequencing used naive CD4+ T cells sorted from blood. These receptors were collected from a man between 25 and 39 years old in good health. The CDR3 runs from the conserved cysteine through the conserved F or W. A D gene is named only where the DNA matches it firmly.

CDR3 length,J gene,V gene,D gene,CDR3 DNA,CDR3 protein
14,TRBJ1-1,TRBV7-9,TRBD1,TGTGCCAGCAGCTCGGACAGGGGGCGGACTGAAGCTTTCTTT,CASSSDRGRTEAFF
15,TRBJ1-4,TRBV7-8,-,TGTGCCAGCAGCTTGTCAGGGGTGAGGAGGGAAAAACTGTTTTTT,CASSLSGVRREKLFF
13,TRBJ2-5,TRBV5-4,-,TGTGCCAGCAGCTTGGGGACAGAAGAGACCCAGTACTTC,CASSLGTEETQYF
16,TRBJ2-7,TRBV7-9,-,TGTGCCAGCAGCCGAATTGCGACAGGCGGTCGTGGCGAGCAGTACTTC,CASSRIATGGRGEQYF
15,TRBJ2-7,TRBV19,TRBD1,TGTGCCAGTAGTAGAGAGACAGGGGAAAGAAACGAGCAGTACTTC,CASSRETGERNEQYF
18,TRBJ2-2,TRBV28,TRBD2,TGTGCCAGCAGTTCCGCGGGGGGAGGGACTTTCAACACCGGGGAGCTGTTTTTT,CASSSAGGGTFNTGELFF
15,TRBJ2-7,TRBV30,TRBD2,TGTGCCTGGAGTACCGGGACTAGCGGGCAGTACGAGCAGTACTTC,CAWSTGTSGQYEQYF
16,TRBJ2-7,TRBV27,TRBD2,TGTGCCAGCAGTCCGCCAGCGGGAGGAGGTCCCTACGAGCAGTACTTC,CASSPPAGGGPYEQYF
16,TRBJ2-1,TRBV28,-,TGTGCCAGCAGTTTTCAAGTCTGGACCCCCTACAATGAGCAGTTCTTC,CASSFQVWTPYNEQFF
15,TRBJ1-2,TRBV19,-,TGTGCCAGTAGTATAGGAACAAGTACTAACTATGGCTACACCTTC,CASSIGTSTNYGYTF
14,TRBJ2-7,TRBV5-1,-,TGCGCCAGCAGCTTGTATACCACCCCCTACGAGCAGTACTTC,CASSLYTTPYEQYF